Detailed here is one T cell receptor (beta chain). The antigen remains undetermined. Germline V gene data show CDR1 as SGHAT and CDR2 as FQNNGV. The CDR3 has 17 amino acids. V was shortened by 0 bases and J by 0 bases, with 9 bases between the two germline ends. Method: immunoSEQ multiplex PCR; TCRdb's copy keeps in-frame clones and lacks some. The table records some 260,000 clones, roughly 87% of them present only once. The data were taken from a study of cytomegalovirus exposure and HLA in healthy donors. Study results and caveats: For most TCR sequences rarity was the rule, although some public TCRs occurred in many donors. A subsequent analysis found that TCR clusters from the first cohort also tended to co-occur in the approximately 130 validation repertoires, with 90% to 95% of cluster scores above 0.

The receptor comes from a young man in good health and CMV-seropositive. The chain carries TRBV11-2 and TRBJ2-6; D unclear. Material for sequencing was PBMCs. The CDR3 bases are TGTGCCAGCAGCTTAGATCAACAGAGCTCTGGGGCCAACGTCCTGACTTTC. This sequence encodes CASSLDQQSSGANVLTF.